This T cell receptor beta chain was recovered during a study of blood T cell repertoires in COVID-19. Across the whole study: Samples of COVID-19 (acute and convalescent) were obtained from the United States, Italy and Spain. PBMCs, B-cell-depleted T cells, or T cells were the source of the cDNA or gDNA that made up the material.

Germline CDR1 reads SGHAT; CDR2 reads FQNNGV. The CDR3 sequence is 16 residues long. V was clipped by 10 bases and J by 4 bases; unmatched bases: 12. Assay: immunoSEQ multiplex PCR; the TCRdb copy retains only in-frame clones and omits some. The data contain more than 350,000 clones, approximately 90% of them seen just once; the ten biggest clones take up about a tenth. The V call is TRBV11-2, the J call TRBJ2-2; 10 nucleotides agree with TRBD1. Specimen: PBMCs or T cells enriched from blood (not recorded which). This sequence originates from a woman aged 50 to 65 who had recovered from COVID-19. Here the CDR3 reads CAIKDRGRVGTGELFF. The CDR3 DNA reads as TGTGCCATTAAGGACAGGGGGAGGGTTGGCACCGGGGAGCTGTTTTTT.